A selection of T cell receptor beta chains follows, all from one sample in a study of neoadjuvant nivolumab and ipilimumab in lung cancer. Sequenced by immunoSEQ multiplex PCR; TCRdb stores in-frame clones only, minus some. Here the sample spans 30,000 to 35,000 clones, 90% being singletons. Material: peripheral blood, obtained after neoadjuvant nivolumab, alone or with ipilimumab, at or shortly before surgery. The receptors were sampled from an adult with non-small cell lung cancer. Both conserved end residues are part of each CDR3.

cdr3_aa: CASSFGTVKDYGYTF; j_call: TRBJ1-2; v_call: TRBV7-9
cdr3_aa: CASSPRAGDNSPLHF; j_call: TRBJ1-6; v_call: TRBV9
cdr3_aa: CASSLGPAGIYGYTF; j_call: TRBJ1-2; v_call: TRBV7-2
cdr3_aa: CASSPLDRGHSNSPLHF; j_call: TRBJ1-6; v_call: TRBV5-1
cdr3_aa: CASSLTGGETQYF; j_call: TRBJ2-5; v_call: TRBV7-3
cdr3_aa: CASLRGTQETQYF; j_call: TRBJ2-5; v_call: TRBV18
cdr3_aa: CASSYSWHRGESLHF; j_call: TRBJ1-6; v_call: TRBV6-5
cdr3_aa: CASSRMGGGGGNQPQHF; j_call: TRBJ1-5; v_call: TRBV19
cdr3_aa: CASNQGGVQFF; j_call: TRBJ2-1; v_call: TRBV6-5
cdr3_aa: CASSLGLANEKLFF; j_call: TRBJ1-4; v_call: TRBV7-9
cdr3_aa: CASSQVETSGGDTQYF; j_call: TRBJ2-5; v_call: TRBV4-3
cdr3_aa: CASRSSGGYNEQFF; j_call: TRBJ2-1; v_call: TRBV6-5
cdr3_aa: CASSWAQGAGTGELFF; j_call: TRBJ2-2; v_call: TRBV5-1
cdr3_aa: CASSPDRSNEKLFF; j_call: TRBJ1-4; v_call: TRBV5-1
cdr3_aa: CASSPTQGLALSTDTQYF; j_call: TRBJ2-3; v_call: TRBV13
cdr3_aa: CASSPSGGLYEQYF; j_call: TRBJ2-7; v_call: TRBV18
cdr3_aa: CASSLAGQYTQYF; j_call: TRBJ2-3; v_call: TRBV5-6
cdr3_aa: CASRRVGGADYGYTF; j_call: TRBJ1-2; v_call: TRBV5-4
cdr3_aa: CASSFGLNQPQHF; j_call: TRBJ1-5; v_call: TRBV27
cdr3_aa: CASSLQGWETQYF; j_call: TRBJ2-5; v_call: TRBV7-8
cdr3_aa: CASSLASWGFMNTEAFF; j_call: TRBJ1-1; v_call: TRBV7-9
cdr3_aa: CASSLSRLNTEAFF; j_call: TRBJ1-1; v_call: TRBV27
cdr3_aa: CATSRDRLNQPQHF; j_call: TRBJ1-5; v_call: TRBV15
cdr3_aa: CASSLVRGDSYEQYF; j_call: TRBJ2-7; v_call: TRBV7-2
cdr3_aa: CASSYGTGTEAFF; j_call: TRBJ1-1; v_call: TRBV7-2
cdr3_aa: CASSLAGTDTQYF; j_call: TRBJ2-3; v_call: TRBV5-4
cdr3_aa: CASSFLGPRGGDTQYF; j_call: TRBJ2-3; v_call: TRBV11-2
cdr3_aa: CASSDGKRGGQPQHF; j_call: TRBJ1-5; v_call: TRBV10-2
cdr3_aa: CAILNRNEGDEQYF; j_call: TRBJ2-7; v_call: TRBV10-1
cdr3_aa: CAANTGADWNTEAFF; j_call: TRBJ1-1; v_call: TRBV10-3
cdr3_aa: CASSLGQVSPLHF; j_call: TRBJ1-6; v_call: TRBV13
cdr3_aa: CASSTGTDYYGYTF; j_call: TRBJ1-2; v_call: TRBV5-1
cdr3_aa: CAISESGTGQDTQYF; j_call: TRBJ2-3; v_call: TRBV10-3
cdr3_aa: CATYTGKNSPLHF; j_call: TRBJ1-6; v_call: TRBV28
cdr3_aa: CASSLISSSGGGQFF; j_call: TRBJ2-1; v_call: TRBV7-9
cdr3_aa: CASSLARTGGTEAFF; j_call: TRBJ1-1; v_call: TRBV5-5
cdr3_aa: CASSSASKTGSFSYEQYF; j_call: TRBJ2-7; v_call: TRBV5-6
cdr3_aa: CASSIDRLTGELFF; j_call: TRBJ2-2; v_call: TRBV19
cdr3_aa: CASSPRTGGQGAEAFF; j_call: TRBJ1-1; v_call: TRBV9
cdr3_aa: CASSIFGYGYTF; j_call: TRBJ1-2; v_call: TRBV19
cdr3_aa: CASSERTGGKDEAFF; j_call: TRBJ1-1; v_call: TRBV6-1
cdr3_aa: CSVQGQGYGYTF; j_call: TRBJ1-2; v_call: TRBV29-1